Given below is one TCR beta chain in context. The data belong to a study of identical twins. Each CDR3 protein gets one entry after TCRdb re-called the 5' RACE reads with MiXCR. The sample carries about 500,000 distinct CDR3 sequences, roughly an eighth recorded once. The germline V gene encodes CDR1 SGHTA and CDR2 FQGNSA. This CDR3 is built from 15 residues. Between the trimmed V and J ends, which lost 0 bases and 0 bases, there was a span of 6 bases. This sample was also put to use in a study of yellow fever vaccine responses in identical twins.

The sequencing input was CD4+ T cells sorted from blood. The chain links TRBV7-2 to TRBJ2-1; D not resolved. This receptor was obtained from a woman under 30 in good health. The CDR3 DNA reads as TGTGCCAGCAGCTTAGCTTTGACCTCCTACAATGAGCAGTTCTTC. It translates to CASSLALTSYNEQFF.